The clone carrying this TCR beta chain has a count of ten or more. Its target is not known. TCR beta CDR3 region amplification was performed from RNA transcripts. The HTBI primer set served for first-round RT-PCR of the TCR CDR3. TCRdb itself ran the multiplex PCR reads through MiXCR, one entry per CDR3 protein. The profile shows some 340,000 distinct CDR3 sequences, roughly 13% of them singletons. These data belong to a study of T cells in Graves' hyperthyroidism and ophthalmopathy. Study-wide points: Blood also carried most thyroid clonotypes expanded above 0.001.

Germline V gives CDR1 SGHAT, CDR2 FQDESV (reference sequence). Trimming removed 4 bases from V and 8 bases from J; junction bases left unmatched: 7. This CDR3 is 16 amino acids long. Sequenced sample: blood. This clonotype originated in a middle-aged woman with Graves' ophthalmopathy. The chain joins TRBV11-1 to TRBJ2-1; 14 bases map to TRBD2. The CDR3 loop is CASSSRLAGGLDEQFF. The CDR3 DNA reads as TGTGCCAGCAGCTCTAGACTAGCGGGGGGGCTCGATGAGCAGTTCTTC.